This TCR beta chain came from a study of shared clonotypes between healthy human individuals. Study-wide background: In total, the donors were a couple of women and a few men aged 18 to 49.

The CDR3 covers 12 residues. V gave up 6 bases and J gave up 4 bases; unmatched junction bases: 3. The germline V gene encodes CDR1 SEHNR and CDR2 FQNEAQ (reference sequence). Note on this clone: This may be a read error, as it is one base from a much larger clone. Other DNA sequences within the sample encode an identical CDR3.

Assay: immunoSEQ multiplex PCR; the TCRdb copy retains only in-frame clones and omits some. The table shows about 710,000 clones, with 72% occurring only once. This TCR was recovered from a woman aged 25 to 39 in good health. This chain links TRBV7-9 with TRBJ2-7; TRBD1 matches 7 bases. The sequencing input was memory CD4+ T cells sorted from blood. Described subset: CD45RA-negative fraction. This CDR3 reads CASSPTGYEQYF. In nucleotides, the CDR3 is TGTGCCAGCAGTCCGACAGGGTACGAGCAGTACTTC.